This T cell receptor (beta chain) was obtained from a study of beta chain features in type 1 diabetes. Study background: Analysis included around 99,000,000 sorted cells drawn from all samples.

Regarding the study as a whole: Researchers report that Type 1 diabetes patients had moderately but significantly shorter TCRB CDR3s across all four CD4+ subsets. The naive, central memory and Treg TCRB repertoires looked more alike in patients than they did in healthy donors.

What was sequenced were expressed TCRB transcripts, since all of the isolated RNA had been reverse transcribed. There were about 3.5 million reads on average in the naive, central memory and regulatory T cell samples. Measured with immunoSEQ multiplex PCR; TCRdb has only the in-frame clones, and not every one. In the table there are fewer than 150,000 clones, 6.9% of which are singletons. The CDR3 length is 16 residues. This clone was seen only a few times. The antigen remains unidentified. The sequenced sample was central memory CD4+ T cells from blood. This chain links TRBV21-1 with TRBJ2-7; the table gives TRBD1 as D, unverified against the DNA. TRBV21-1 represents a pseudogene. This clonotype was obtained from a woman aged 25-40 years in good health. CDR3 sequence (DNA): TGTGCCAGCAGCAAACTAGGGACAGGTCCCTCCTACGAGCAGTACTTC. Translating gives CASSKLGTGPSYEQYF.